Given below is one T cell receptor beta chain in context. This sample was taken from a study of PD-1 blockade in classical Hodgkin lymphoma. Autologous stem cell transplantation was followed by relapse in every patient, and brentuximab vedotin exposure varied. Some clones are missing from TCRdb's copy, which holds only in-frame ones; the method was immunoSEQ multiplex PCR. Counted here are 57,000 or so clones, approximately 90% occurring once; the ten biggest clones make up 12%. CDR3 length: 17 residues. V was clipped by 0 bases and J by 6 bases, with 18 bases between them. CDR1 SEHNR and CDR2 FQNEAQ come from the germline V gene (reference sequence).

The chain is built from TRBV7-9 and TRBJ2-1; maybe TRBD1 (5 bases). The source was peripheral blood mononuclear cells (PBMCs), collected at baseline. The receptor comes from a human donor with classical Hodgkin lymphoma. CDR3 protein: CASSLARVGVLANEQFF. CDR3 nucleotides: TGTGCCAGCAGCTTAGCGCGTGTAGGGGTTCTGGCCAATGAGCAGTTCTTC.